This T cell receptor (beta chain) was retrieved from a study of identical twins. The germline CDR1 and CDR2 sequences are SGHDN and FVKESK. This CDR3 is built from 18 residues. V was shortened by 1 base and J by 10 bases, with 23 bases between the two germline ends. TCRdb recomputed calls from the 5' RACE reads with MiXCR, one row per CDR3 protein. The table includes 250,000 or so distinct CDR3 sequences, approximately 8.6% detected once. The table lists this clonotype with a few counts. The data were also submitted as part of a second study, on yellow fever vaccine responses in identical twins.

The material sequenced was CD8+ T cells sorted from blood. The gene calls are TRBV14 and TRBJ1-6; possible D gene TRBD1, 6 bases. This receptor was identified in a woman aged 18-29 years in good health. The CDR3 reads CASSQVAGTSGVSSPLHF. The CDR3 DNA sequence: TGTGCCAGCAGCCAAGTCGCCGGGACTTCAGGGGTAAGCTCACCCCTCCACTTT. Full variable domain (rest looked up from reference TRBV14 and TRBJ1-6): EAGVTQFPSHSVIEKGQTVTLRCDPISGHDNLYWYRRVMGKEIKFLLHFVKESKQDESGMPNNRFLAERTGGTYSTLKVQPAELEDSGVYFCASSQVAGTSGVSSPLHFGNGTRLTVT.